This entry describes one T cell receptor (beta chain). This specimen comes from a study of blood T cell repertoires in COVID-19. Study background: Specimens from acute and convalescent COVID-19 originated in the United States, Italy and Spain. T cells, B-cell-depleted T cells, or PBMCs provided the cDNA or gDNA that served as material.

Germline values: CDR1 LGHNT, CDR2 FRNRAP. With 1 base removed from V and 8 bases from J, the gap between germline ends came to 8 bases. The CDR3 has 12 residues. Authors' methods: Amplification with reference gene primers provided the estimates of nucleated cell counts. Assay: immunoSEQ multiplex PCR; the TCRdb copy retains only in-frame clones and omits some. Clonal size and the V and J genes are those of that table, whereas D and trimming came from the DNA. The sample gives roughly 150,000 clones, 83% of which show up once; roughly 2% is in the top ten. The genes are TRBV12-5 and TRBJ1-1, with TRBD1 as a possible D gene (5 bases). This clonotype was sampled from a woman older than 75 with acute or convalescent COVID-19. Sequences were obtained from peripheral blood. The DNA of the CDR3 is TGTGCTAGTGGTTTGGATGGGGGGGAAGCTTTCTTT. Translated, it gives CASGLDGGEAFF.